The 28 T cell receptor beta chains presented below share a single source sample, sequenced in a study of blood T cell repertoires in COVID-19. Method: immunoSEQ multiplex PCR; TCRdb's copy keeps in-frame clones and lacks some. The sample holds about 410,000 clones; roughly 91% are singletons and the top ten take approximately 0.65%. The sample comprised PBMCs or T cells enriched from blood (not recorded which). The receptors originated from a man aged 18 to 30 who had recovered from COVID-19.

The chain employs TRBV27 and TRBJ2-5; D call uncertain. In germline, CDR1 is MNHEY, CDR2 SMNVEV (reference sequence). Trimming removed 2 bases at V and 1 base at J, with 5 bases between. CDR3 length: 13 amino acids. CDR3 nucleotide sequence: TGTGCCAGCAGTTTAGCGTTCCAAGAGACCCAGTACTTC. It is translated as CASSLAFQETQYF.

This clone was seen a handful of times. The genes are TRBV19 and TRBJ1-1, with 9 bases fitting TRBD1. V lost 6 bases and J lost 4; bases outside the gene matches: 9. There are 15 residues in the CDR3. CDR1 is LNHDA, CDR2 SQIVND, per germline (reference sequence). As DNA, the CDR3 is TGTGCCAGTAGCCGGACAGGGGTGAGGGGCACTGAAGCTTTCTTT. Amino acids: CASSRTGVRGTEAFF.

In this sample, this clone turned up once. The CDR3 nucleotides read TGTGCCAGCAGCCAACCGGAGAGCTACGAGCAGTACTTC. The encoded protein is CASSQPESYEQYF. V is TRBV3-1 (or the pseudogene TRBV3-2) and J is TRBJ2-7; D is ambiguous. This CDR3 is 13 amino acids long. Germline assignment: CDR1 LGHDT and CDR2 YNNKEL (reference sequence). Trimming removed 2 bases at V and 3 bases at J, with 8 bases between.

The chain employs TRBV13 and TRBJ2-2; no clear D. CDR1 is PRHDT, CDR2 FYEKMQ, per germline (reference sequence). This CDR3 is built from 13 residues. V lost 2 bases and J 4 bases, leaving 5 bases between the germline ends. In DNA, the CDR3 is TGTGCCAGCAGCTTAACAGCCACCGGGGAGCTGTTTTTT. Protein: CASSLTATGELFF.

The chain recombines TRBV30 with TRBJ1-2; TRBD1 aligns across 7 bases. Germline lookup yields CDR1 GTSNPN and CDR2 SVGIG (reference sequence). This CDR3 is 13 amino acids long. The ends lost 2 bases at V and 6 bases at J; junction bases unmatched: 6. CDR3 region: CAWSPGGYNGYTF. The CDR3 DNA follows: TGTGCCTGGAGTCCAGGGGGATACAATGGCTACACCTTC. Full variable domain (missing parts from reference TRBV30 and TRBJ1-2): SQTIHQWPATLVQPVGSPLSLECTVEGTSNPNLYWYRQAAGRGLQLLFYSVGIGQISSEVPQNLSASRPQDRQFILSSKKLLLSDSGFYLCAWSPGGYNGYTFGSGTRLTVV.

The chain joins TRBV4-1 to TRBJ2-6; TRBD1 is a possible D gene (5 bases). CDR1 MGHRA and CDR2 YSYEKL come from the germline V gene. The CDR3 has 16 amino acids. V lost 4 bases to trimming and J lost 0 bases, with 10 bases between them. CDR3 sequence reads: CASSRGGSSGANVLTF. CDR3 nucleotides: TGCGCCAGCAGCCGGGGCGGTAGCTCTGGGGCCAACGTCCTGACTTTC.

The chain has TRBV3-1 (or the pseudogene TRBV3-2) and TRBJ1-4; D is perhaps TRBD1 (6 bases). Germline V gene lookup returns CDR1 LGHDT and CDR2 YNNKEL (reference sequence). V was shortened by 4 bases and J by 8 bases, with 14 bases between the two germline ends. There are 14 residues in the CDR3. The CDR3 DNA reads as TGTGCCAGCAGCCGAACAGGGTTAGGAGAAAAACTGTTTTTT. Protein product: CASSRTGLGEKLFF.

V usage is TRBV19 and J usage is TRBJ1-5; weak D call: TRBD1 (5 bases). V lost 2 bases and J lost 7, with 18 bases in between. This CDR3 is 16 amino acids long. Germline V gene sequence: CDR1 LNHDA, CDR2 SQIVND (reference sequence). In DNA form, the CDR3 reads TGTGCCAGTAGTATATCAGGGTTGGTCGGTAGGCAGCCCCAGCATTTT. It is translated as CASSISGLVGRQPQHF. Based on the CDR3 plus reference TRBV19 and TRBJ1-5, the full variable domain is DGGITQSPKYLFRKEGQNVTLSCEQNLNHDAMYWYRQDPGQGLRLIYYSQIVNDFQKGDIAEGYSVSREKKESFPLTVTSAQKNPTAFYLCASSISGLVGRQPQHFGDGTRLSIL.

This clone came up once. CDR3 in amino acids: CASSPPAGPSGEQFF. The CDR3 DNA is TGTGCCAGCTCACCACCGGCGGGGCCATCGGGGGAGCAGTTCTTC. The chain is built from TRBV18 and TRBJ2-1; tentative D call: TRBD2 (6 bases). The length of the CDR3 is 15 residues. CDR1 is KGHSH and CDR2 is LQKENI in the germline V gene. The V and J ends lost 0 bases and 10 bases respectively, with 16 bases between them.

The chain has TRBV18 and TRBJ1-5; D uncertain. Trimming stripped 3 bases from V and 5 bases from J, with 14 bases between. Germline V gene lookup returns CDR1 KGHSH and CDR2 LQKENI. CDR3 length equals 15 residues. The DNA of the CDR3 is TGTGCCAGCTCACCCTCTTGGACTCCCGATCAGCCCCAGCATTTT. Translation gives CASSPSWTPDQPQHF.

The V gene is TRBV4-1, the J gene TRBJ2-5; D is ambiguous. Germline V gene sequence: CDR1 MGHRA, CDR2 YSYEKL. Trimming removed 4 bases at V and 4 bases at J, with 10 bases between. The CDR3 extends over 13 amino acids. The CDR3: CASSLRVSETQYF. DNA for the CDR3: TGCGCCAGCAGCCTAAGAGTTTCAGAGACCCAGTACTTC.

This chain connects TRBV10-2 to TRBJ1-4, with a possible D match to TRBD1 (5 bases). The germline V and J ends were trimmed by 5 bases and 15 bases, with 13 bases remaining between them. The germline gives CDR1 WSHSY, CDR2 SAAADI. The CDR3 runs 11 residues. The CDR3 DNA follows: TGCGCCAGCAGTACCCAGGGCAGCGTGTTTTTT. It encodes CASSTQGSVFF.

The chain is built from TRBV11-2 and TRBJ1-1; D gene unclear. The CDR3 length is 14 residues. Germline-derived CDR1 and CDR2 are SGHAT and FQNNGV. Trimming removed 1 base at V and 1 base at J, with 7 bases between. CDR3 DNA sequence: TGTGCCAGCAGCTTAGGGTGGCAGAACACTGAAGCTTTCTTT. Its protein is CASSLGWQNTEAFF. Combining the CDR3 with reference TRBV11-2 and TRBJ1-1 gives the whole variable domain EAGVAQSPRYKIIEKRQSVAFWCNPISGHATLYWYQQILGQGPKLLIQFQNNGVVDDSQLPKDRFSAERLKGVDSTLKIQPAKLEDSAVYLCASSLGWQNTEAFFGQGTRLTVV.

This clone has more than one count but fewer than ten. This chain uses TRBV27 with TRBJ1-5; 10 positions match TRBD1. Germline trimming cut 6 bases from V and 3 bases from J; bases unmatched to any gene: 5. The CDR3 loop spans 15 amino acids. CDR1 MNHEY and CDR2 SMNVEV come from the germline V gene (reference sequence). The CDR3 loop is CASSLGQGNNQPQHF. CDR3 DNA sequence: TGTGCCAGCAGCCTGGGACAGGGGAACAATCAGCCCCAGCATTTT.

This rearrangement joins TRBV28 to TRBJ2-7, with 12 bases matching TRBD1. The CDR3 is 16 residues long. The V gene end was trimmed by 4 bases and the J gene end by 5 bases; junction bases not matched to a gene: 9. In germline, CDR1 is MDHEN, CDR2 SYDVKM. CDR3 sequence reads: CASSSYPGQGADEQYF. The CDR3 DNA follows: TGTGCCAGCAGTTCCTACCCGGGACAGGGGGCCGACGAGCAGTACTTC.

The chain links TRBV4-1 to TRBJ2-1; 8 bases align to TRBD2. CDR1 is MGHRA and CDR2 is YSYEKL in the germline V gene. V was clipped by 4 bases and J by 6 bases; unmatched bases: 5. The CDR3 has 14 residues. The CDR3 loop reads CASSPGLAVNEQFF. The CDR3 DNA follows: TGCGCCAGCAGCCCTGGACTAGCCGTCAATGAGCAGTTCTTC.

The chain combines TRBV28 with TRBJ1-5, with D maybe TRBD1 (5 bases). Between the trimmed V and J ends, which lost 6 bases and 0 bases, there was a span of 9 bases. The germline V gene has CDR1 MDHEN and CDR2 SYDVKM. This CDR3 region has 14 residues. CDR3 sequence: CASRGGYSNQPQHF. CDR3 DNA sequence: TGTGCCAGCAGGGGGGGTTATAGCAATCAGCCCCAGCATTTT.

The chain is built from TRBV3-1 (or the pseudogene TRBV3-2) and TRBJ2-2, with 7 bases aligning to TRBD2. The junction had 5 bases not matched to a gene; V was cut back by 4 bases and J by 6 bases. There are 14 residues in the CDR3. Germline V gives CDR1 LGHDT, CDR2 YNNKEL (reference sequence). The CDR3 coding sequence is TGTGCCAGCAGCCGGGGGGGTAATGCCGGGGAGCTGTTTTTT. Translation gives CASSRGGNAGELFF.

The sample holds one count of this clone. V is TRBV12-3 or TRBV12-4 and J is TRBJ1-4; tentatively, D is TRBD1 (5 bases). With 3 bases removed from V and 10 bases from J, the gap between germline ends came to 12 bases. The CDR3 extends over 13 amino acids. CDR3 in amino acids: CASSFLDKAKLFF. DNA of the CDR3: TGTGCCAGCAGTTTCCTGGACAAAGCAAAACTGTTTTTT.

V usage is TRBV19 and J usage is TRBJ2-5; D unclear. Germline CDR1 reads LNHDA; CDR2 reads SQIVND (reference sequence). The CDR3 has 14 amino acids. Trimming removed 3 bases at V and 2 bases at J, with 10 bases between. In DNA, the CDR3 is TGTGCCAGTAGTATTTCCCCACAACAAGAGACCCAGTACTTC. Its translation: CASSISPQQETQYF. The entire variable domain, with the rest obtained from reference TRBV19 and TRBJ2-5, is as follows: DGGITQSPKYLFRKEGQNVTLSCEQNLNHDAMYWYRQDPGQGLRLIYYSQIVNDFQKGDIAEGYSVSREKKESFPLTVTSAQKNPTAFYLCASSISPQQETQYFGPGTRLLVL.

The rearrangement uses TRBV30 and TRBJ2-1; 13 bases match TRBD2. This CDR3 comprises 14 residues. Trimming at V came to 4 bases and at J to 8 bases, leaving 5 bases not matched to a gene. CDR1 GTSNPN and CDR2 SVGIG come from the germline V gene (reference sequence). CDR3 nucleotide sequence: TGTGCCTGGACCCCGGGACTAGCGGGATATGAGCAGTTCTTC. This translates into CAWTPGLAGYEQFF.

The chain's CDR3 is CASSLFYSSYEQYF. CDR3 DNA sequence: TGTGCCAGCAGCTTATTCTACAGCTCCTACGAGCAGTACTTC. The rearrangement joins TRBV5-6 to TRBJ2-7; D is unclear. Germline V gene lookup returns CDR1 SGHDT and CDR2 YYEEEE. The V end was cut by 2 bases, the J end by 0 bases, with 9 bases between. The CDR3 is 14 residues long.

The rearrangement joins TRBV10-3 to TRBJ2-3, with 14 positions matching TRBD2. The germline CDR1 and CDR2 sequences are ENHRY and SYGVKD. J gave up 6 bases and V 6 bases, and 8 bases lay outside the gene matches. The CDR3 consists of 16 residues. The CDR3 sequence is CAIRRGTSGGSDTQYF. The CDR3 DNA follows: TGTGCCATCAGAAGGGGGACTAGCGGGGGTTCTGATACGCAGTATTTT.

In nucleotides, the CDR3 is TGTGCCAGCTCACCATTGGAGGGGCTGAGCACTGAAGCTTTCTTT. Its protein product is CASSPLEGLSTEAFF. The J gene is TRBJ1-1, the V gene TRBV18; a possible D gene is TRBD1 (5 bases). The CDR3 runs 15 residues. V gave up 2 bases and J gave up 4 bases, with 14 bases separating them. CDR1 and CDR2 (germline): KGHSH, LQKENI.

This clone was recorded only once. V usage is TRBV5-5 and J usage is TRBJ1-1, with 7 bases identical to TRBD1. The length of the CDR3 is 16 residues. In germline, CDR1 is SGHKS, CDR2 YYEKEE (reference sequence). V dropped 4 bases and J dropped 10; count of bases not matched to a gene: 19. Here the CDR3 DNA reads TGTGCCAGCAGCCACAGGGGTAGGGGACCCTCTCGTGGAGCTTTCTTT. Its translation is CASSHRGRGPSRGAFF.

V and J are TRBV6-5 and TRBJ2-5; D is perhaps TRBD1 (5 bases). In germline, CDR1 is MNHEY, CDR2 SVGAGI. This CDR3 contains 15 residues. The V end was cut by 0 bases, the J end by 4 bases, with 12 bases between. The CDR3 region has the DNA TGTGCCAGCAGTTACTCGATGGTAGGGGCAGAGACCCAGTACTTC. This sequence encodes CASSYSMVGAETQYF.

This clone was detected only a few times. This chain uses TRBV9 with TRBJ2-1; no clear D gene. The V and J ends lost 4 bases and 3 bases respectively, with 8 bases between them. The CDR3 runs to 13 residues. Germline CDR1 and CDR2: SGDLS and YYNGEE. Here the CDR3 reads CASSTGNYNEQFF. In DNA form, the CDR3 reads TGTGCCAGCAGCACCGGTAACTACAATGAGCAGTTCTTC.

The chain carries TRBV18 and TRBJ1-5, with 7 bases that match TRBD1. The V gene's germline CDR1 is KGHSH and CDR2 LQKENI. Germline trimming cut 3 bases from V and 5 bases from J; bases unmatched to any gene: 7. The CDR3 sequence is 15 residues long. The CDR3 DNA is TGTGCCAGCTCACCTCATCCCGGGACAGATCAGCCCCAGCATTTT. It is translated as CASSPHPGTDQPQHF. The full variable domain, with the rest looked up from reference TRBV18 and TRBJ1-5, is NAGVMQNPRHLVRRRGQEARLRCSPMKGHSHVYWYRQLPEEGLKFMVYLQKENIIDESGMPKERFSAEFPKEGPSILRIQQVVRGDSAAYFCASSPHPGTDQPQHFGDGTRLSIL.